These 29 T cell receptor beta chains share one sample of origin, sequenced in a study of PD-1 blockade in classical Hodgkin lymphoma. Profiled with immunoSEQ multiplex PCR; TCRdb holds only in-frame clones, not every one. The table shows some 150,000 clones, with around 73% occurring only once. After autologous stem cell transplantation all patients relapsed, and prior brentuximab vedotin exposure differed between cohorts. Sequences were derived from peripheral blood mononuclear cells (PBMCs), sampled before the second cycle of nivolumab. These receptors came from a human donor with classical Hodgkin lymphoma.

The DNA for the CDR3 is TGTGCCAGCTCCCTCGCCGGGACAGGGGGCGACTATGGCTACACCTTC. This sequence encodes CASSLAGTGGDYGYTF. The chain combines TRBV18 with TRBJ1-2; 12 bases line up with TRBD1. Unmatched junction bases numbered 8, after V lost 6 bases and J lost 3 bases. The CDR3 contains 16 residues. Germline-derived CDR1 and CDR2 are KGHSH and LQKENI. The complete variable domain, with remaining parts taken from reference TRBV18 and TRBJ1-2, reads NAGVMQNPRHLVRRRGQEARLRCSPMKGHSHVYWYRQLPEEGLKFMVYLQKENIIDESGMPKERFSAEFPKEGPSILRIQQVVRGDSAAYFCASSLAGTGGDYGYTFGSGTRLTVV.

This chain joins TRBV4-2 and TRBJ1-1; D gene unclear. The V and J ends lost 0 bases and 7 bases respectively, with 18 bases between them. Germline V gene data show CDR1 as LGHNA and CDR2 as YNFKEQ. The CDR3 sequence is 16 residues long. CDR3 sequence reads: CASSQDPWGRQDEAFF. CDR3 in DNA: TGTGCCAGCAGCCAAGATCCTTGGGGAAGACAAGATGAAGCTTTCTTT.

This clone was picked up many times. This sequence joins TRBV11-2 and TRBJ1-2; unclear D gene. The CDR3 extends over 11 amino acids. Germline CDR1 SGHAT, CDR2 FQNNGV. V lost 10 bases and J lost 5, with 11 bases in between. CDR3 nucleotides: TGTGCCACCACACTGAAATATGGCTACACCTTC. It is translated as CATTLKYGYTF.

V and J are TRBV28 and TRBJ2-2, with 8 bases fitting TRBD1. Per germline, CDR1 MDHEN and CDR2 SYDVKM. The trim removed 1 base at V and 4 bases at J, leaving 5 bases unmatched. The CDR3 loop spans 16 amino acids. CDR3 coding DNA: TGTGCCAGCAGTTTATCGACAGGACAGGGCACCGGGGAGCTGTTTTTT. It is translated as CASSLSTGQGTGELFF.

The chain recombines TRBV15 with TRBJ2-1; no firm D call. CDR3 length: 14 amino acids. V gave up 0 bases and J gave up 4 bases, with 7 bases separating them. Germline V lookup: CDR1 LNHNV, CDR2 YYDKDF (reference sequence). CDR3 sequence reads: CATSRDPLYNEQFF. CDR3 sequence (DNA): TGTGCCACCAGCAGAGATCCGCTTTACAATGAGCAGTTCTTC.

The V gene is TRBV6-6, the J gene TRBJ2-1, with D unresolved. CDR1 and CDR2 from the germline V gene are MNHNY and SVGAGI (reference sequence). Trimming left V 6 bases short and J 0 bases short, with 12 bases between. This CDR3 spans 15 amino acids. The CDR3 coding sequence is TGTGCCAGCAGCCGGCATATCAGCTCCTACAATGAGCAGTTCTTC. Translated, it gives CASSRHISSYNEQFF.

This clone was detected once. The gene calls are TRBV7-9 and TRBJ2-7; D unresolved. The CDR3 contains 14 residues. Looked up from germline, CDR1 is SEHNR and CDR2 is FQNEAQ (reference sequence). V was trimmed by 3 bases and J by 0 bases, leaving 9 bases between them. The DNA for the CDR3 is TGTGCCAGCAGCTTTTGGGCTGACTCCTACGAGCAGTACTTC. Translation gives CASSFWADSYEQYF.

The V call is TRBV19, the J call TRBJ1-3; D is undetermined. The germline CDR1 and CDR2 sequences are LNHDA and SQIVND (reference sequence). Trimming cost V 8 bases and J 6 bases, with 17 bases left between them. The CDR3 has 14 residues. The CDR3 coding sequence is TGTGCCAGTTGTAAGGGTGGCTTGATAAACACCATATATTTT. Translating gives CASCKGGLINTIYF.

This clone was seen only a few times. V usage is TRBV9 and J usage is TRBJ2-1, with 11 nucleotides matching TRBD2. Looked up from germline, CDR1 is SGDLS and CDR2 is YYNGEE. Losses at the gene ends were 4 bases for V and 4 bases for J; bases not matched to a gene: 7. The CDR3 has 16 amino acids. As DNA, the CDR3 is TGTGCCAGCAGCATCCGTAGCGGGGGGGAATACAATGAGCAGTTCTTC. It is translated as CASSIRSGGEYNEQFF.

The chain combines TRBV6-6 with TRBJ1-2, with TRBD1 matching over 7 bases. The germline gives CDR1 MNHNY, CDR2 SVGAGI (reference sequence). With V trimmed by 5 bases and J by 3 bases, 0 bases remained unmatched. The CDR3 extends over 12 amino acids. The CDR3 region is CASSGTDYGYTF. The CDR3 bases are TGTGCCAGCAGTGGGACAGACTATGGCTACACCTTC.

The gene calls are TRBV7-2 and TRBJ2-7, with 8 nucleotides matching TRBD1. V lost 7 bases and J lost 4; bases outside the gene matches: 9. The CDR3 has 14 amino acids. Germline CDR1 reads SGHTA; CDR2 reads FQGNSA. The CDR3 DNA is TGTGCCAGCAAATGGACAGGGTCCGTATACGAGCAGTACTTC. The encoded protein is CASKWTGSVYEQYF.

This chain joins TRBV21-1 and TRBJ2-4. TRBV21-1 is flagged as a pseudogene. The CDR3 has 17 residues. The CDR3 bases are TGTGCCAGCAAATTCAGCTCCGGGGGCGGATGTAGAAACATTCAGTACTTC. Its protein is CASKFSSGGGCRNIQYF.

The sample holds a few counts of this clone. V gene TRBV28 combines with J gene TRBJ2-2; D unresolved. Per the germline V gene, CDR1 is MDHEN and CDR2 is SYDVKM. The CDR3 has 13 amino acids. V was pared by 2 bases and J by 3 bases, with 4 bases between. This chain's CDR3 is CASSLVDTGELFF. In nucleotides, the CDR3 is TGTGCCAGCAGTTTAGTAGACACCGGGGAGCTGTTTTTT.

The V and J genes are TRBV10-1 and TRBJ1-1; the D is unclear. Germline CDR1 reads WNHNN; CDR2 reads SYGVQD (reference sequence). The CDR3 runs 11 residues. The germline V and J ends were trimmed by 7 bases and 1 base, with 4 bases remaining between them. CDR3: CASKGNTEAFF. CDR3 coding DNA: TGCGCCAGCAAGGGGAACACTGAAGCTTTCTTT.

The V call is TRBV28, the J call TRBJ2-1; D call uncertain. In germline, CDR1 is MDHEN, CDR2 SYDVKM. The CDR3 is 15 amino acids. Deletions cut 3 bases from V and 3 bases from J, with 12 bases between. The CDR3 loop is CASSFLDGGYNEQFF. The DNA for the CDR3 is TGTGCCAGCAGTTTCTTGGACGGCGGCTACAATGAGCAGTTCTTC.

This chain joins TRBV5-5 and TRBJ1-5; a weak D match, TRBD1 (5 bases). The V gene's germline CDR1 is SGHKS and CDR2 YYEKEE (reference sequence). The CDR3 is made up of 18 amino acids. The V gene lost 1 base and the J gene lost 2 bases, with 19 bases spanning the gap. This CDR3 reads CASSLTRGLNTGNQPQHF. Here the CDR3 DNA reads TGTGCCAGCAGCTTGACCCGGGGCCTAAATACGGGCAATCAGCCCCAGCATTTT.

The chain recombines TRBV7-2 with TRBJ2-5; D gene unclear. CDR3 length: 15 amino acids. CDR1 SGHTA and CDR2 FQGNSA come from the germline V gene. Trimming took off 2 bases at V and 4 bases at J, with 14 bases between the two ends. The CDR3: CASSLTRSNAETQYF. CDR3 bases: TGTGCCAGCAGCTTAACAAGATCCAATGCAGAGACCCAGTACTTC.

In nucleotides, the CDR3 is TGCGCCAGCAGCCAAGGAGGGGTCGGAGAGACCCAGTACTTC. Translating it yields CASSQGGVGETQYF. V is TRBV4-1 and J is TRBJ2-5; D may be TRBD1 or TRBD2 (5 bases each). This CDR3 is 14 amino acids long. V lost 1 base to trimming and J lost 4 bases, with 10 bases between them. The germline V gene has CDR1 MGHRA and CDR2 YSYEKL.

The V call is TRBV18, the J call TRBJ2-5; 9 bases fit TRBD1. Unmatched junction bases numbered 7, after V lost 5 bases and J lost 3 bases. This CDR3 comprises 15 residues. Germline V gene lookup returns CDR1 KGHSH and CDR2 LQKENI. The CDR3 is CASSARTGAEETQYF. The CDR3 DNA reads as TGTGCCAGCTCAGCCCGGACAGGGGCCGAAGAGACCCAGTACTTC.

This clone was seen a few times. This rearrangement joins TRBV7-9 to TRBJ1-2; D is undetermined. The germline CDR1 and CDR2 sequences are SEHNR and FQNEAQ (reference sequence). V dropped 1 base and J dropped 7 bases, with 16 bases sitting between them. This CDR3 has 15 residues. In nucleotides, the CDR3 is TGTGCCAGCAGCTTAGTGGAGTCCAGTACCTCTGGCTACACCTTC. The encoded protein is CASSLVESSTSGYTF.

The V call is TRBV4-3, the J call TRBJ2-1; 10 nucleotides align to TRBD2. The CDR3 has 19 residues. The trim removed 0 bases at V and 2 bases at J, leaving 10 bases unmatched. CDR1 is LGHNA and CDR2 is YSLEER in the germline V gene. CDR3 residues: CASSQDPGGLAGAYNEQFF. CDR3 nucleotides: TGCGCCAGCAGCCAAGATCCGGGAGGGCTAGCGGGAGCCTACAATGAGCAGTTCTTC.

This chain joins TRBV5-1 and TRBJ2-5; D call uncertain. The germline CDR1 and CDR2 sequences are SGHRS and YFSETQ. V gave up 0 bases and J gave up 2 bases, with 5 bases separating them. This CDR3 has 13 amino acids. This CDR3 reads CASSLVEQETQYF. The CDR3 DNA sequence: TGCGCCAGCAGCTTGGTTGAGCAAGAGACCCAGTACTTC.

The table lists this clone with a few counts. This sequence joins TRBV7-2 and TRBJ2-7; the match to TRBD1 covers 10 bases. CDR3 size: 14 residues. Germline CDR1 reads SGHTA; CDR2 reads FQGNSA. Trimming at V came to 7 bases and at J to 1 base, leaving 4 bases not matched to a gene. The CDR3 sequence is CASNAGQGSYEQYF. The CDR3, as DNA: TGTGCCAGCAACGCGGGACAGGGGTCCTACGAGCAGTACTTC.

The chain carries TRBV28 and TRBJ2-5, with TRBD1 identical over 7 bases. From germline, CDR1 is MDHEN and CDR2 SYDVKM. The CDR3 runs to 15 residues. The trim removed 6 bases at V and 2 bases at J, leaving 9 bases unmatched. As DNA, the CDR3 is TGTGCCAGCAGCCGTTGGACAGGAGGACAAGAGACCCAGTACTTC. Amino acid sequence: CASSRWTGGQETQYF.

This clone ranks as medium-sized. The chain employs TRBV19 and TRBJ2-2, with D hard to call. This CDR3 has 13 amino acids. The germline CDR1 and CDR2 sequences are LNHDA and SQIVND (reference sequence). The V end lost 4 bases, the J end lost 6 bases, and 9 bases lay between the germline ends. The CDR3 bases are TGTGCCAGTAGTACCCAGGTAGCCGGGGAGCTGTTTTTT. This encodes CASSTQVAGELFF.

This clone was seen just once. The chain is built from TRBV13 and TRBJ2-1; 10 bases fit TRBD2. The CDR3 totals 20 residues. The germline V gene has CDR1 PRHDT and CDR2 FYEKMQ (reference sequence). The V segment lost 5 bases and the J segment 0 bases; nucleotides outside the gene matches: 16. CDR3 region: CASSLDQREGLLSSYNEQFF. The CDR3 DNA sequence: TGTGCCAGCAGCCTCGATCAGCGGGAGGGCCTACTGAGCTCCTACAATGAGCAGTTCTTC.

J is TRBJ1-2 and V is TRBV7-8, with TRBD1 identical over 10 bases. The CDR3 covers 15 residues. J was trimmed by 4 bases and V by 4 bases; bases with no gene match: 6. The germline V gene encodes CDR1 SGHVS and CDR2 FQNEAQ. CDR3 protein: CASSSTGTGVYGYTF. The CDR3 nucleotides read TGTGCCAGCAGCTCTACCGGGACAGGGGTCTATGGCTACACCTTC.

The gene calls are TRBV6-6 and TRBJ2-5, with 8 bases aligning to TRBD2. Germline CDR1 and CDR2: MNHNY and SVGAGI (reference sequence). The V segment lost 7 bases and the J segment 5 bases; nucleotides outside the gene matches: 9. The CDR3 is 14 residues long. DNA for the CDR3: TGTGCCAGCAATAAGGGACTAGGGGAGGAGACCCAGTACTTC. The encoded protein is CASNKGLGEETQYF.

The sample holds a few counts of this clone. This chain uses TRBV7-6 with TRBJ2-7; TRBD2 aligns across 9 bases. This CDR3 contains 15 residues. With V trimmed by 2 bases and J by 3 bases, 5 bases remained unmatched. Looked up from germline, CDR1 is SGHVS and CDR2 is FNYEAQ. In DNA, the CDR3 is TGTGCCAGCAGCTTATTATCGACTAGCGGCTACGAGCAGTACTTC. It translates to CASSLLSTSGYEQYF. Full variable domain (outside the CDR3, taken from reference TRBV7-6 and TRBJ2-7): GAGVSQSPRYKVTKRGQDVALRCDPISGHVSLYWYRQALGQGPEFLTYFNYEAQQDKSGLPNDRFSAERPEGSISTLTIQRTEQRDSAMYRCASSLLSTSGYEQYFGPGTRLTVT.